This T cell receptor (beta chain) emerged from a study of pediatric ulcerative colitis. Data came from immunoSEQ multiplex PCR; TCRdb stores just in-frame clones and leaves some out. The repertoire holds tens of thousands of clones, with 70% to 90% as singletons. The specimen sequenced was blood. This clonotype was obtained from a boy younger than 18 with severe ulcerative colitis.

The CDR3 sequence is CASSPRGGLREQYF. CDR3 nucleotides: TGTGCCAGCAGCCCCCGGGGGGGTCTGAGGGAGCAGTACTTC. This chain connects TRBV7-6 to TRBJ2-7, with TRBD2 matching over 8 bases. The CDR3 totals 14 residues. Germline V gene data show CDR1 as SGHVS and CDR2 as FNYEAQ. V gave up 5 bases and J gave up 7 bases; unmatched junction bases: 10. The full variable domain, its missing parts supplied by reference TRBV7-6 and TRBJ2-7, is GAGVSQSPRYKVTKRGQDVALRCDPISGHVSLYWYRQALGQGPEFLTYFNYEAQQDKSGLPNDRFSAERPEGSISTLTIQRTEQRDSAMYRCASSPRGGLREQYFGPGTRLTVT.